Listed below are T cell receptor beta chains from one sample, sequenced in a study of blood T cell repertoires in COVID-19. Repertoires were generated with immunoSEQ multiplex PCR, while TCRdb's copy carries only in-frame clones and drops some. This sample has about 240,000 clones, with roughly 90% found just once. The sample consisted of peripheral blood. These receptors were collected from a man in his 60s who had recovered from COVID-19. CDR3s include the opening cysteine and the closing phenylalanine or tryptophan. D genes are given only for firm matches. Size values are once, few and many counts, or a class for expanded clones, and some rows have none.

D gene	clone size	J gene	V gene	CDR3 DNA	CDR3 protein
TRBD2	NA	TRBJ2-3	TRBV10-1	TGCGCCAGCAGTGATAGCGGGGGGTTAGATACGCAGTATTTT	CASSDSGGLDTQYF
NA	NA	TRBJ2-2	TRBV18	TGTGCCAGCTCACCGGCTCAGTCAGGGGTTACCGGGGAGCTGTTTTTT	CASSPAQSGVTGELFF
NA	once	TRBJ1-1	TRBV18	TGTGCCAGCTCACCTCTAACAGGAGACACTGAAGCTTTCTTT	CASSPLTGDTEAFF
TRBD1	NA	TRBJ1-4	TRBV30	TGTGCCTGGAGGGACAGGCCCGATGAAAAACTGTTTTTT	CAWRDRPDEKLFF
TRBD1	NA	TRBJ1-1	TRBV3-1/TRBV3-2	TGTGCCAGCAGTCAACACTCTCAGGGGGCAGGAGCTTTCTTT	CASSQHSQGAGAFF
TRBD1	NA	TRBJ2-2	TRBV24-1	TGTGCCGCCGAGACAGGGGCGAACACCGGGGAGCTGTTTTTT	CAAETGANTGELFF
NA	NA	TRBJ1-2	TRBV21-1	TGTGCCAGCAGGGCAGATAACTATGGCTACACCTTC	CASRADNYGYTF
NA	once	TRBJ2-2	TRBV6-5	TGTGCCAGCAGTTACAGGCAGGGGGGTACCGGGGAGCTGTTTTTT	CASSYRQGGTGELFF
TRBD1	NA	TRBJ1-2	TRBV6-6	TGTGCCAGCAGTTACTTAGGGGACAGCGGAGGCTACACCTTC	CASSYLGDSGGYTF
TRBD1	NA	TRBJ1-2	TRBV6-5	TGTGCCAGCAGTCCAGGTAGGGGGCGAGATGGCTACACCTTC	CASSPGRGRDGYTF
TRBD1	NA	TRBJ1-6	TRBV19	TGTGCCACCAAGGGACAGCTCGATTCACCCCTCCACTTT	CATKGQLDSPLHF
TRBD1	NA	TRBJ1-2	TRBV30	TGTGCCTGGAGCATAGGGGGCCACTATGGCTACACCTTC	CAWSIGGHYGYTF
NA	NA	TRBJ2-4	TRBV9	TGTGCCAGCAGCGTAGCCAGGGGGGTTAGGGACATTCAGTACTTC	CASSVARGVRDIQYF
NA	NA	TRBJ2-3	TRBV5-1	TGCGCCAGCAGCTTACAGATCGCGGGTCGGGATACGCAGTATTTT	CASSLQIAGRDTQYF
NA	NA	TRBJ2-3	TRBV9	TGTGCCAGCAGTGCGACTTCTAGCACAGATACGCAGTATTTT	CASSATSSTDTQYF
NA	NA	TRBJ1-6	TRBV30	TGTGCCTGGGCTGGACAGAGCTCCTATAATTCACCCCTCCACTTT	CAWAGQSSYNSPLHF
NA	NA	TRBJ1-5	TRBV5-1	TGCGCCAGCAGGGGGGGGACCGGCCCCCAGCATTTT	CASRGGTGPQHF
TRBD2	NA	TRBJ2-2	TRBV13	TGTGCCAGCAGCTTAAACTCGAGGCGGGGGGCGAACACCGGGGAGCTGTTTTTT	CASSLNSRRGANTGELFF
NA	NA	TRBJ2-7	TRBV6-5	TGTGCCAGCAGAAGGGGGTTCCACGAGCAGTACTTC	CASRRGFHEQYF
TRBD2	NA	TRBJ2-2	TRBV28	TGTGCCAGCAGTTTTCCGGGACTAGCGGGGGAGAACACCGGGGAGCTGTTTTTT	CASSFPGLAGENTGELFF
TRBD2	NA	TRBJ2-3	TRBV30	TGTGCCTCGAGAATAACCGGGACTAGCGGTACGCAGTATTTT	CASRITGTSGTQYF
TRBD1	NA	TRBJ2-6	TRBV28	TGTGCCAGCAGTTTGTGGCAGGGGGCCGGATCGGGGGCCAACGTCCTGACTTTC	CASSLWQGAGSGANVLTF
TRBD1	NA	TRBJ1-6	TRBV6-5	TGTGCCAGTAGTCAGGGGGCGTCCTATAATTCACCCCTCCACTTT	CASSQGASYNSPLHF
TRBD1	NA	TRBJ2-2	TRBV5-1	TGCGCCAGCAGCTTACAGATTCCCGGGACAGGGTCCGGGGAGCTGTTTTTT	CASSLQIPGTGSGELFF
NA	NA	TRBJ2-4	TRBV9	TGTGCCAGCAGCCCTGGGGCTAGTCTCATTCAGTACTTC	CASSPGASLIQYF
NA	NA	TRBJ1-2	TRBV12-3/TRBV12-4	TGTGCCAGCAGCCGCTCAGGGGACTATGGCTACACCTTC	CASSRSGDYGYTF